The rows below give T cell receptor beta chains drawn from one sample of a study of beta chain features in type 1 diabetes. Generated by immunoSEQ multiplex PCR, the TCRdb table keeps only in-frame clones and is missing some. The table includes 130,000 to 150,000 clones, 10% to 15% detected once. The sequenced sample was central memory CD4+ T cells from blood. The receptors derive from a young man with type 1 diabetes. Both conserved end residues are part of each CDR3. Fields, in order: D gene, J gene, clone size, V gene, CDR3 protein, CDR3 DNA. D genes are given only for firm matches. Size is omitted from some rows. Given values are once, few, many or a class for expanded clones.

NA TRBJ2-7 NA TRBV6-5 CASRSSSEAQYF TGTGCCAGCAGGTCATCGAGTGAGGCTCAGTACTTC
NA TRBJ2-2 NA TRBV2 CASSTEGKNTGELFF TGTGCCAGCAGTACGGAGGGGAAGAACACCGGGGAGCTGTTTTTT
TRBD1 TRBJ1-1 NA TRBV7-2 CASSRTGGAGTEAFF TGTGCCAGCAGCCGGACAGGGGGCGCGGGCACTGAAGCTTTCTTT
NA TRBJ2-7 many TRBV30 CAWSVDINIEQYF TGTGCCTGGAGTGTGGACATTAACATCGAGCAGTACTTC
NA TRBJ1-6 few TRBV7-2 CASSPPWGDNSPLHF TGTGCCAGCAGCCCGCCGTGGGGGGATAATTCACCCCTCCACTTT
NA TRBJ1-5 few TRBV7-2 CASSPFPVGSNQPQHF TGTGCCAGCAGCCCTTTTCCTGTAGGTAGCAATCAGCCCCAGCATTTT
NA TRBJ1-2 NA TRBV11-2 CASSPAVDYGYTF TGTGCCAGCAGCCCGGCGGTCGACTATGGCTACACCTTC
NA TRBJ2-4 many TRBV19 CASSITRGDIQYF TGTGCCAGTAGTATTACTAGGGGGGACATTCAGTACTTC
NA TRBJ2-2 NA TRBV7-9 CASSLQGLTGELFF TGTGCCAGCAGCTTACAGGGGCTCACCGGGGAGCTGTTTTTT
TRBD1 TRBJ1-4 NA TRBV29-1 CSVADRGKEKLFF TGCAGCGTGGCGGACAGGGGAAAAGAAAAACTGTTTTTT
NA TRBJ1-1 few TRBV28 CASGTYQGGTEAFF TGTGCCAGCGGGACTTACCAAGGCGGTACTGAAGCTTTCTTT
TRBD1 TRBJ1-2 many TRBV29-1 CSVGTGERSYTF TGCAGCGTTGGTACAGGGGAAAGGAGCTACACCTTC
TRBD1 TRBJ1-1 few TRBV25-1 CASSAQGAGNTEAFF TGTGCCAGCAGTGCCCAGGGGGCCGGGAACACTGAAGCTTTCTTT
NA TRBJ1-1 few TRBV7-2 CASSFYRDAFF TGTGCCAGCAGCTTTTACAGAGATGCTTTCTTT
NA TRBJ2-7 few TRBV10-3 CAIGETPSYEQYF TGTGCCATCGGGGAGACTCCCTCCTACGAGCAGTACTTC
TRBD2 TRBJ2-5 NA TRBV2 CASSEIAGESRETQYF TGTGCCAGCAGTGAGATAGCGGGGGAAAGTCGAGAGACCCAGTACTTC
NA TRBJ2-4 few TRBV18 CASSPVSEAKNIQYF TGTGCCAGCTCACCAGTATCGGAGGCCAAAAACATTCAGTACTTC
NA TRBJ2-3 NA TRBV5-1 CASSWGSTDTQYF TGCGCCAGCAGCTGGGGATCCACAGATACGCAGTATTTT
NA TRBJ1-2 NA TRBV6-5 CASSRRELEYYTF TGTGCCAGCAGTCGCAGGGAGTTAGAGTACTACACCTTC
NA TRBJ1-6 NA TRBV10-3 CAISDPAGSGPLHF TGTGCCATCAGTGATCCCGCAGGGTCGGGACCCCTCCACTTT
TRBD1 TRBJ1-5 NA TRBV28 CASRTGENQPQHF TGTGCCAGCCGGACAGGGGAGAATCAGCCCCAGCATTTT
TRBD1 TRBJ1-2 NA TRBV29-1 CSVFTRDRWTAYGYTF TGCAGCGTATTTACCCGGGACAGGTGGACGGCCTATGGCTACACCTTC
NA TRBJ1-4 NA TRBV9 CASSVLGQGNEKLFF TGTGCCAGCAGCGTACTTGGGCAGGGTAATGAAAAACTGTTTTTT
NA TRBJ2-3 few TRBV2 CASRAQTGSGTDTQYF TGTGCCAGCAGGGCACAGACAGGGAGCGGGACAGATACGCAGTATTTT
TRBD1 TRBJ1-5 NA TRBV9 CASSSGGGNQPQHF TGTGCCAGCAGCTCAGGGGGAGGCAATCAGCCCCAGCATTTT
NA TRBJ2-1 NA TRBV7-8 CASSLVGGTEAYNEQFF TGTGCCAGCAGCTTAGTGGGTGGGACTGAAGCCTACAATGAGCAGTTCTTC
NA TRBJ2-3 few TRBV11-3 CASSFLAQDTQYF TGTGCCAGCAGCTTCCTTGCCCAGGATACGCAGTATTTT
NA TRBJ2-2 few TRBV7-3 CASSLPLKGGELFF TGTGCCAGCAGCTTACCCCTAAAGGGCGGGGAGCTGTTTTTT
NA TRBJ1-1 few TRBV14 CASRAQRGSQAFF TGTGCCAGCAGGGCGCAGCGGGGCAGCCAAGCTTTCTTT
TRBD2 TRBJ2-5 few TRBV5-1 CASSLALRGASETQYF TGCGCCAGCAGCTTGGCCTTGCGGGGGGCCTCGGAGACCCAGTACTTC
NA TRBJ1-4 many TRBV30 CACGTEKLFF TGTGCCTGTGGTACTGAAAAACTGTTTTTT
TRBD2 TRBJ2-5 few TRBV19 CASTPTSGAQETQYF TGTGCCAGTACTCCGACTAGCGGGGCACAAGAGACCCAGTACTTC
NA TRBJ2-1 NA TRBV9 CASSVGRGSNEQFF TGTGCCAGCAGCGTAGGCAGGGGCAGCAATGAGCAGTTCTTC
TRBD1 TRBJ1-1 NA TRBV5-1 CASTGGNTEAFF TGCGCCAGCACAGGGGGGAACACTGAAGCTTTCTTT
TRBD1 TRBJ1-1 NA TRBV7-9 CASGPQGDTEAFF TGTGCCAGCGGACCCCAGGGGGACACTGAAGCTTTCTTT
NA TRBJ2-3 few TRBV5-5 CASSITDTQYF TGTGCCAGCAGCATCACAGATACGCAGTATTTT
NA TRBJ1-1 few TRBV5-5 CASSISTVDEAFF TGTGCCAGCAGCATTAGTACGGTCGATGAAGCTTTCTTT
TRBD1 TRBJ2-5 few TRBV28 CASSLWDRGRGETQYF TGTGCCAGCAGTTTATGGGACAGGGGTCGCGGAGAGACCCAGTACTTC
NA TRBJ1-5 few TRBV7-9 CASTSANQPQHF TGTGCCAGCACCTCGGCAAATCAGCCCCAGCATTTT
TRBD1 TRBJ2-5 NA TRBV10-1 CASSESWTGQETQYF TGCGCCAGCAGTGAGTCATGGACAGGTCAAGAGACCCAGTACTTC
TRBD1 TRBJ2-7 NA TRBV30 CAWSQTGYEQYF TGTGCCTGGAGTCAGACAGGGTACGAGCAGTACTTC
TRBD1 TRBJ2-1 few TRBV14 CASSQVTGDTNEQFF TGTGCCAGCAGCCAAGTAACAGGGGATACCAATGAGCAGTTCTTC
NA TRBJ2-2 NA TRBV30 CAWSVRKASGELFF TGTGCCTGGAGTGTACGGAAGGCCTCCGGGGAGCTGTTTTTT
TRBD2 TRBJ2-7 NA TRBV4-2 CASSYGTSGGYEQYF TGTGCCAGCAGCTATGGGACTAGCGGGGGCTACGAGCAGTACTTC
TRBD1 TRBJ2-1 NA TRBV5-1 CASSLVQGQEFF TGCGCCAGCAGCTTGGTTCAGGGACAGGAGTTCTTC
TRBD1 TRBJ1-5 NA TRBV6-6 CASSSTGGNQPQHF TGTGCCAGCAGCTCAACAGGGGGCAATCAGCCCCAGCATTTT
TRBD1 TRBJ1-1 few TRBV7-3 CASSPRQGGNTEAFF TGTGCCAGCAGCCCTAGACAGGGTGGGAACACTGAAGCTTTCTTT
NA TRBJ2-5 many TRBV7-2 CASSPELARQETQYF TGTGCCAGCAGCCCCGAACTAGCAAGACAAGAGACCCAGTACTTC
NA TRBJ1-1 few TRBV21-1 CASSKDRFRGILTNTEAFF TGTGCCAGCAGCAAAGATCGATTTAGAGGGATCTTGACGAACACTGAAGCTTTCTTT
NA TRBJ2-7 few TRBV19 CASSSALDGYEQYF TGTGCCAGTAGTAGTGCTCTGGACGGATACGAGCAGTACTTC
TRBD1 TRBJ1-2 NA TRBV14 CASRPTGGNYGYTF TGTGCCAGCAGACCGACAGGGGGGAACTATGGCTACACCTTC
NA TRBJ1-6 NA TRBV28 CASTRANSPLHF TGTGCCAGCACCCGGGCCAATTCACCCCTCCACTTT
NA TRBJ2-1 few TRBV7-9 CASSLGSGDGEQFF TGTGCCAGCAGCTTAGGGTCAGGGGACGGTGAGCAGTTCTTC
TRBD1 TRBJ1-5 once TRBV2 CASSEQGENNQPQHF TGTGCCAGCAGTGAACAGGGGGAAAACAATCAGCCCCAGCATTTT
TRBD1 TRBJ2-1 few TRBV9 CASSVSPGQGHNEQFF TGTGCCAGCAGCGTTTCTCCGGGACAGGGGCACAATGAGCAGTTCTTC